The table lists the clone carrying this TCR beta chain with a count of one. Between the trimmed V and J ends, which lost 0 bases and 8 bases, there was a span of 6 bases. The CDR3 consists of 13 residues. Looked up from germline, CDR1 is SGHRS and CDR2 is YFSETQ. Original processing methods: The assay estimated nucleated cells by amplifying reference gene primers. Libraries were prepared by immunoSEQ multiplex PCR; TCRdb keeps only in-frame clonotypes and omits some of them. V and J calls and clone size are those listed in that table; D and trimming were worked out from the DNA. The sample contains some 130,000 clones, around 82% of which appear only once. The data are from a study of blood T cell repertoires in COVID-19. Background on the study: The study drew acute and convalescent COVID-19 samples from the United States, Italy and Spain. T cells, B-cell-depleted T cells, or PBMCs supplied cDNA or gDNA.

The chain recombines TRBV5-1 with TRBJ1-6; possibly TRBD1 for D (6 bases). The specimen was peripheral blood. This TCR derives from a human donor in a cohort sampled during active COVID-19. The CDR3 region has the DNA TGCGCCAGCAGCTTGGAGGGGGATTCACCCCTCCACTTT. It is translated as CASSLEGDSPLHF.